This T cell receptor (beta chain) was captured in a study of T cells after yellow fever vaccination. TCRdb itself ran the 5' RACE reads through MiXCR, one entry per CDR3 protein. This table has 120,000 or so distinct CDR3 sequences, roughly 15% appearing once. CDR1 and CDR2 (germline): DFQATT, SNEGSKA (reference sequence). CDR3 size: 13 residues. Trimming cost V 3 bases and J 5 bases, with 13 bases left between them. The chain couples TRBV20-1 to TRBJ2-5; D gene uncertain. The sequence came from a man between 18 and 29 years old who received the YFV17D yellow fever vaccine. The material sequenced was CD8+ T cells sorted from PBMCs, taken 5 days after the yellow fever booster vaccination. CDR3 protein: CSASVLDGETQYF. Here the CDR3 DNA reads TGCAGTGCTAGTGTCCTTGACGGGGAGACCCAGTACTTC.